This passage covers 13 T cell receptor beta chains from one sample sequenced in a study of T cell responses to AZD1222 COVID-19 vaccine (dated by TCRdb to the early 2020s). This specimen's time point label, interpreted: about 28 days (+/-7) after the second vaccine dose. Library method: the immunoSEQ multiplex PCR assay. This immuneACCESS table, as held by TCRdb, lists in-frame sequences with V and J called but not all clones. Of the missing ones, under half trace to an unresolved V gene in checked studies; the others have no known cause. This sample lists 90,000 or so clones; 70% to 90% were detected once. The top ten constitute approximately 5% of the sample. The sequences come from peripheral blood, collected 28 days after the second AZD1222 dose. The receptor set was obtained from an adult who received the AZD1222 COVID-19 vaccine.

J is TRBJ1-5 and V is TRBV7-9; D is unclear. Trimming stripped 7 bases from V and 2 bases from J, with 9 bases between. Germline CDR1 reads SEHNR; CDR2 reads FQNEAQ (reference sequence). The CDR3 totals 13 residues. The CDR3 loop is CASTLSGNQPQHF. The CDR3 DNA sequence: TGTGCCAGCACCCTGTCTGGCAATCAGCCCCAGCATTTT.

This sequence joins TRBV6-5 and TRBJ1-2, with 7 bases matching TRBD1. The length of the CDR3 is 14 residues. Looked up from germline, CDR1 is MNHEY and CDR2 is SVGAGI. V shed 7 bases and J 5 bases; nucleotides not matched to a gene: 10. CDR3 protein: CASKKWARGYGYTF. The CDR3 DNA follows: TGTGCCAGCAAAAAATGGGCCAGGGGGTATGGCTACACCTTC.

The gene calls are TRBV5-1 and TRBJ1-1; weak D call: TRBD1 (6 bases). This CDR3 is 16 amino acids long. The V end was cut by 3 bases, the J end by 7 bases, with 22 bases between. Germline V lookup: CDR1 SGHRS, CDR2 YFSETQ. Here the CDR3 DNA reads TGCGCCAGCAGCTCTAACCAAGGACAGCCCGGAAATGAAGCTTTCTTT. Protein product: CASSSNQGQPGNEAFF.

The chain has TRBV4-1 and TRBJ1-1, with D maybe TRBD1 (6 bases). The germline CDR1 and CDR2 sequences are MGHRA and YSYEKL. V shed 0 bases and J shed 5 bases, with 10 bases lying between them. This CDR3 is 14 amino acids long. The CDR3 DNA reads as TGCGCCAGCAGCCAAGACAGGGGATGGACTGAAGCTTTCTTT. Residues: CASSQDRGWTEAFF.

The CDR3 nucleotides are TGTGCCAGCAGCTTGCGGGGGGGGATGTCCGTGTGGACAGGCGACTATGGCTACACCTTC. This encodes CASSLRGGMSVWTGDYGYTF. V usage is TRBV5-8 and J usage is TRBJ1-2, with 7 bases fitting TRBD1. V lost 1 base and J lost 3; bases outside the gene matches: 21. The germline CDR1 and CDR2 sequences are SGHTS and YDEGEE. The CDR3 extends over 20 amino acids. Based on the CDR3 plus reference TRBV5-8 and TRBJ1-2, the full variable domain is EAGVTQSPTHLIKTRGQQATLRCSPISGHTSVYWYQQALGLGLQFLLWYDEGEERNRGNFPPRFSGRQFPNYSSELNVNALELEDSALYLCASSLRGGMSVWTGDYGYTFGSGTRLTVV.

This sequence joins TRBV7-9 and TRBJ2-5; D could derive from TRBD1 or TRBD2 (5 bases each). Germline assignment: CDR1 SEHNR and CDR2 FQNEAQ (reference sequence). The CDR3 sequence is 14 residues long. V lost 5 bases and J lost 1, with 11 bases in between. CDR3 in DNA: TGTGCCAGCAGCCCCTGGGGGTCCCAAGAGACCCAGTACTTC. Its protein is CASSPWGSQETQYF.

J is TRBJ2-2 and V is TRBV10-2, with D hard to call. This CDR3 region has 13 residues. The V and J ends lost 2 bases and 5 bases respectively, with 6 bases between them. CDR1 and CDR2 (germline): WSHSY, SAAADI. As DNA, the CDR3 is TGCGCCAGCAGTGAGCTGAGTACCGGGGAGCTGTTTTTT. It codes for CASSELSTGELFF.

This rearrangement joins TRBV7-8 to TRBJ2-5; 7 positions match TRBD1. This CDR3 has 14 amino acids. The germline V gene encodes CDR1 SGHVS and CDR2 FQNEAQ. The trim removed 6 bases at V and 1 base at J, leaving 5 bases unmatched. CDR3 coding DNA: TGTGCCAGCAGTAAAGGGACAGCCCAAGAGACCCAGTACTTC. Amino acid sequence: CASSKGTAQETQYF.

The chain recombines TRBV4-3 with TRBJ1-1; D ambiguous. Germline-derived CDR1 and CDR2 are LGHNA and YSLEER. The CDR3 consists of 14 residues. Trimming removed 2 bases at V and 3 bases at J, with 10 bases between. CDR3 region: CASSQFSVYTEAFF. The CDR3 DNA reads TGCGCCAGCAGCCAATTTTCGGTTTACACTGAAGCTTTCTTT.

J is TRBJ1-5 and V is TRBV2, with a weak D call TRBD1 (5 bases). Looked up from germline, CDR1 is SNHLY and CDR2 is FYNNEI. CDR3 length equals 14 residues. V gave up 4 bases and J gave up 7 bases, with 14 bases separating them. Written as DNA, the CDR3 is TGTGCCAGCAGTGCGACAGTACGAGGGCAGCCCCAGCATTTT. Translation: CASSATVRGQPQHF.

J is TRBJ1-1 and V is TRBV5-1; no reliable D call. V was shortened by 4 bases and J by 1 base, with 8 bases between the two germline ends. Germline assignment: CDR1 SGHRS and CDR2 YFSETQ. The CDR3 contains 13 residues. The CDR3 loop is CASSDDPNTEAFF. The CDR3 DNA follows: TGCGCCAGCAGCGACGACCCGAACACTGAAGCTTTCTTT.

This chain joins TRBV20-1 and TRBJ1-1, with 7 bases matching TRBD1. This CDR3 is built from 11 residues. Germline CDR1 reads DFQATT; CDR2 reads SNEGSKA (reference sequence). The junction had 6 bases not matched to a gene; V was cut back by 3 bases and J by 11 bases. This CDR3 reads CSARDDRAAFF. The CDR3 nucleotides are TGCAGTGCTAGGGATGACAGGGCTGCTTTCTTT.

The rearrangement links TRBV6-5 to TRBJ2-5; 9 bases align to TRBD1. The V segment lost 7 bases and the J segment 3 bases; nucleotides outside the gene matches: 3. Germline V gene lookup returns CDR1 MNHEY and CDR2 SVGAGI. This CDR3 has 13 amino acids. The CDR3 spells CASTTGGKETQYF. For the CDR3, the DNA is TGTGCCAGCACGACAGGGGGGAAAGAGACCCAGTACTTC.